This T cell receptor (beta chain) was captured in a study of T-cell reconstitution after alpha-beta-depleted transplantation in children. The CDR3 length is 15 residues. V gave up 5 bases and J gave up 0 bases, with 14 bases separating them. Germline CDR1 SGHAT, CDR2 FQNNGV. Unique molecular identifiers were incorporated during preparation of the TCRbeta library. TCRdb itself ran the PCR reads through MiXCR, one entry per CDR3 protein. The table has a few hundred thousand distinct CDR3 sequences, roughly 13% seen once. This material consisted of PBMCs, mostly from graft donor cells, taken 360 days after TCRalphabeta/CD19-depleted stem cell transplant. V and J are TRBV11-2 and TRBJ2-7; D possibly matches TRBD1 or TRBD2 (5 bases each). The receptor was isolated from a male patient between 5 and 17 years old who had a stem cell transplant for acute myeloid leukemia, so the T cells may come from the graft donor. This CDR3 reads CASSPKRDGSYEQYF. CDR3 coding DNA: TGTGCCAGCAGCCCAAAACGGGACGGCTCCTACGAGCAGTACTTC.